This T cell receptor (beta chain) is from a study of cytomegalovirus exposure and HLA in healthy donors. Study findings and constraints: A few V segments could not be told apart, such as TRBV6-2 and TRBV6-3, and were left out. Follow-up analysis found HLA locus-dependent TCR association rates, highest for DRB1 and lowest for HLA-C.

Trimming removed 6 bases from V and 7 bases from J; junction bases left unmatched: 7. Germline V gene sequence: CDR1 MDHEN, CDR2 SYDVKM. The CDR3 contains 14 residues. Primers for the PCR totalled 60 Vbeta and 13 Jbeta. Sequencing used immunoSEQ multiplex PCR; TCRdb keeps in-frame clones, though not all of them. The sample has around 140,000 clones. Concerning this clone: Antigen unknown.

Material: PBMCs. This clonotype was obtained from a male donor in good health and CMV-seronegative. The V call is TRBV28, the J call TRBJ1-4; 8 bases are shared with TRBD1. CDR3 nucleotide sequence: TGTGCCAGCAGCCTGACAGGGGTCGGTGAAAAACTGTTTTTT. Protein: CASSLTGVGEKLFF.